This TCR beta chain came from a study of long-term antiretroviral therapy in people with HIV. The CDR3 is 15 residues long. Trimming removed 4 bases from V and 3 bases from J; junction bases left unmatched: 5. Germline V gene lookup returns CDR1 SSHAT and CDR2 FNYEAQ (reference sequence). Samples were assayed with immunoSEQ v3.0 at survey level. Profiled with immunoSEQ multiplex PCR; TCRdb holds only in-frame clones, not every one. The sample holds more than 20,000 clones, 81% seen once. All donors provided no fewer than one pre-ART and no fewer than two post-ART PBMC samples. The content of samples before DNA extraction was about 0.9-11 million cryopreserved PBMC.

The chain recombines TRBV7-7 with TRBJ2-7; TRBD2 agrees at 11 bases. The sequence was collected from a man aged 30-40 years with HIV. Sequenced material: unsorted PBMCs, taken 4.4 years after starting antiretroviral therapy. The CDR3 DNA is TGTGCCAGCAGCTCGGGACTAGCGGACCTCTACGAGCAGTACTTC. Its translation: CASSSGLADLYEQYF. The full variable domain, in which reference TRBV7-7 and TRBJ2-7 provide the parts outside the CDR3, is GAGVSQSPRYKVTKRGQDVTLRCDPISSHATLYWYQQALGQGPEFLTYFNYEAQPDKSGLPSDRFSAERPEGSISTLTIQRTEQRDSAMYRCASSSGLADLYEQYFGPGTRLTVT.